A single sample is the source of the 23 T cell receptor beta chains below, sequenced in a study of monozygotic twins with inflammatory bowel disease. TCRdb re-analyzed the 5' RACE reads; it lists each CDR3 protein once, without DNA. The table lists 330,000 or so distinct CDR3 sequences. The sequenced sample was blood. The source of these receptors is a human donor with ulcerative colitis or Crohn's disease, or a healthy co-twin of an affected twin (not recorded which).

The chain combines TRBV10-3 with TRBJ2-7; TCRdb returns TRBD1, unconfirmable since there is no DNA. This CDR3 is built from 12 residues. CDR1 ENHRY and CDR2 SYGVKD come from the germline V gene. The CDR3: CAISRGTYEQYF.

The chain uses TRBV9 and TRBJ1-1; TCRdb gives TRBD1 as the D gene, but with no DNA this cannot be confirmed. CDR3 length: 15 amino acids. Germline V gene sequence: CDR1 SGDLS, CDR2 YYNGEE. The CDR3 spells CASSGQPGMNTEAFF.

The V call is TRBV7-2, the J call TRBJ1-2; the D gene TCRdb calls, TRBD1, cannot be checked with no DNA. CDR3 length: 17 residues. Germline V gene sequence: CDR1 SGHTA, CDR2 FQGNSA. CDR3 amino acids: CASSLAWRGQGSSGYTF.

V is TRBV7-9 and J is TRBJ1-1; there is no DNA to check the TCRdb D call of TRBD1. There are 14 residues in the CDR3. Germline CDR1 SEHNR, CDR2 FQNEAQ (reference sequence). The CDR3 is CASSFRAASTEAFF.

CDR3 residues: CASSKGSGLKDEQFF. The gene calls are TRBV11-2 and TRBJ2-1; the D call from TCRdb, TRBD2, cannot be confirmed without DNA. The CDR3 is made up of 15 amino acids. Germline V gene sequence: CDR1 SGHAT, CDR2 FQNNGV.

The chain couples TRBV5-1 to TRBJ1-1; TCRdb reports TRBD1, a call that lacks DNA to check it against. CDR3 length: 15 amino acids. Germline CDR1 is SGHRS and CDR2 is YFSETQ. Here the CDR3 reads CASSFGQVMNTEAFF.

This chain connects TRBV7-9 to TRBJ2-2; TCRdb calls TRBD1, which cannot be checked without DNA. CDR3 length: 14 amino acids. Germline CDR1 SEHNR, CDR2 FQNEAQ (reference sequence). This CDR3 is CASERQGGTGELFF.

This sequence joins TRBV4-3 and TRBJ1-3. The germline CDR1 and CDR2 sequences are LGHNA and YSLEER. There are 12 residues in the CDR3. This CDR3 reads CASSQGLNTIYF.

CDR3: CASSSTDYGYTF. The chain uses TRBV5-6 and TRBJ1-2. CDR1 and CDR2 (germline): SGHDT, YYEEEE. This CDR3 is built from 12 residues.

V is TRBV28 and J is TRBJ2-6. Germline loops: CDR1 MDHEN, CDR2 SYDVKM. This CDR3 has 14 residues. The chain's CDR3 is CASSGGFGANVLTF. The full variable domain, rest sourced from reference TRBV28 and TRBJ2-6, is DVKVTQSSRYLVKRTGEKVFLECVQDMDHENMFWYRQDPGLGLRLIYFSYDVKMKEKGDIPEGYSVSREKKERFSLILESASTNQTSMYLCASSGGFGANVLTFGAGSRLTVL.

The chain employs TRBV5-1 and TRBJ1-1; TCRdb lists TRBD1, though no DNA is available to test this call. The CDR3 sequence is 15 residues long. Germline V gene sequence: CDR1 SGHRS, CDR2 YFSETQ. The CDR3 reads CASSLAEGTPNEAFF.

V usage is TRBV11-1 and J usage is TRBJ2-1; the TRBD2 assignment by TCRdb is unverifiable without DNA. The CDR3 totals 19 residues. Germline-derived CDR1 and CDR2 are SGHAT and FQDESV (reference sequence). The CDR3 loop reads CASSKTVLAGASTYNEQFF.

The chain uses TRBV15 and TRBJ2-3; TCRdb picks TRBD2, but there is no DNA to check that call. The CDR3 is made up of 15 amino acids. CDR1 and CDR2 from the germline V gene are LNHNV and YYDKDF (reference sequence). CDR3 region: CATSRSRAGGDTQYF.

The chain recombines TRBV7-6 with TRBJ2-1; with no DNA, the TCRdb D assignment of TRBD1 cannot be verified. This CDR3 spans 16 amino acids. Germline V gene data show CDR1 as SGHVS and CDR2 as FNYEAQ. CDR3 sequence: CASSKPGQGVYNEQFF.

The rearrangement joins TRBV5-1 to TRBJ1-1. CDR1 is SGHRS and CDR2 is YFSETQ in the germline V gene. The CDR3 extends over 13 amino acids. The CDR3 region is CASSLVPESEAFF.

The chain employs TRBV7-2 and TRBJ2-7; TCRdb's D call of TRBD1 is untestable without DNA. Germline CDR1 and CDR2: SGHTA and FQGNSA. This CDR3 comprises 15 residues. The CDR3 protein is CASSSETGISYEQYF. Full variable domain (missing parts from reference TRBV7-2 and TRBJ2-7): GAGVSQSPSNKVTEKGKDVELRCDPISGHTALYWYRQSLGQGLEFLIYFQGNSAPDKSGLPSDRFSAERTGGSVSTLTIQRTQQEDSAVYLCASSSETGISYEQYFGPGTRLTVT.

This chain's CDR3 is CASSQGQGGVKLFF. The chain has TRBV3-1 and TRBJ1-4; the TCRdb D gene call, TRBD1, has no DNA to confirm it. The germline V gene encodes CDR1 LGHDT and CDR2 YNNKEL (reference sequence). CDR3 length equals 14 residues.

J is TRBJ2-7 and V is TRBV27; the D call from TCRdb, TRBD1, cannot be confirmed without DNA. The CDR3 runs 15 residues. Germline assignment: CDR1 MNHEY and CDR2 SMNVEV (reference sequence). The CDR3 here is CASSISGTGSYEQYF.

This chain uses TRBV7-8 with TRBJ2-1; the TCRdb call, TRBD2, lacks DNA for checking. The CDR3 contains 20 residues. Germline-derived CDR1 and CDR2 are SGHVS and FQNEAQ. CDR3 amino acids: CASSATGTSGRWSSYNEQFF.

This sequence joins TRBV5-1 and TRBJ2-1; TCRdb proposes TRBD2, but this gene call is untestable without DNA. The CDR3 spans 18 residues. Germline CDR1 and CDR2: SGHRS and YFSETQ. Here the CDR3 reads CASSLGLAPTSSYNEQFF.

The chain recombines TRBV11-2 with TRBJ2-7; lacking DNA, the TRBD1 call made by TCRdb goes unchecked. CDR3 size: 14 residues. Germline lookup yields CDR1 SGHAT and CDR2 FQNNGV. CDR3 amino acids: CASITDRPYYEQYF.

The rearrangement links TRBV6-2 or TRBV6-3 to TRBJ2-7; there is no DNA to check the TCRdb D call of TRBD2. CDR3 length: 16 residues. CDR1 and CDR2 (germline): MNHEY, SVGEGT. The CDR3 loop reads CASSPGTSGIQYEQYF.

V and J are TRBV5-1 and TRBJ2-5; absent DNA, TCRdb's TRBD2 call cannot be checked. There are 16 residues in the CDR3. Germline V gene sequence: CDR1 SGHRS, CDR2 YFSETQ. CDR3 amino acids: CASSFRTSGFQETQYF. Combining the CDR3 with reference TRBV5-1 and TRBJ2-5 gives the whole variable domain KAGVTQTPRYLIKTRGQQVTLSCSPISGHRSVSWYQQTPGQGLQFLFEYFSETQRNKGNFPGRFSGRQFSNSRSEMNVSTLELGDSALYLCASSFRTSGFQETQYFGPGTRLLVL.